This T cell receptor (beta chain) came from a study of chemoradiotherapy in HPV16-positive cancers. The data were produced by immunoSEQ multiplex PCR, yet TCRdb's version contains in-frame clones alone and is incomplete. The sample yields approximately 1,500 clones, roughly 70% seen once. The CDR3 has 13 residues. The J segment lost 8 bases and the V segment lost 3 bases, leaving 7 bases of the junction unmatched. Germline V gene data show CDR1 as SGHRS and CDR2 as YFSETQ. The J gene is TRBJ1-2, the V gene TRBV5-1; 7 nucleotides line up with TRBD1. Sample: tumor tissue, taken from a patient who underwent chemoradiotherapy. This TCR came from a human donor with HPV-associated anogenital cancer. The CDR3 region is CASSSGQTKGYTF. CDR3 nucleotides: TGCGCCAGCAGCTCGGGACAGACCAAGGGCTACACCTTC.